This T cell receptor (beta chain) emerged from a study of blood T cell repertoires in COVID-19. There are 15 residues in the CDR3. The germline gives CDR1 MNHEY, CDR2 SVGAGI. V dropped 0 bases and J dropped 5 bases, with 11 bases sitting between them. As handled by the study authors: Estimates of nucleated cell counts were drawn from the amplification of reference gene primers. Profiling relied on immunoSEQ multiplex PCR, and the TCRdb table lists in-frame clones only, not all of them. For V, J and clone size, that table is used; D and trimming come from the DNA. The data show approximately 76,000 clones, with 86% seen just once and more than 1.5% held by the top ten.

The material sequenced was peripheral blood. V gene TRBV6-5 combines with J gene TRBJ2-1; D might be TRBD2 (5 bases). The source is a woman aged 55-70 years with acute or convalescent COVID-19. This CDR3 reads CASSYSNPRDNEQFF. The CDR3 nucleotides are TGTGCCAGCAGTTACTCGAATCCGCGGGACAATGAGCAGTTCTTC.